Below, 22 T cell receptor beta chains from the same sample are listed, as sequenced in a study of T cell changes during pregnancy in multiple sclerosis. This table comes from immunoSEQ multiplex PCR, and its TCRdb copy is limited to in-frame clones, with some not included. The sample records tens of thousands of clones, around 93% being singletons. The specimen comprised CD4+ T cells from peripheral blood mononuclear cells, sampled in the third trimester of pregnancy. These receptors came from a female donor with multiple sclerosis, enrolled in a pregnancy study.

J is TRBJ1-1 and V is TRBV28; TRBD1 agrees at 7 bases. The V gene end was trimmed by 9 bases and the J gene end by 0 bases; junction bases not matched to a gene: 7. CDR1 is MDHEN, CDR2 SYDVKM, per germline. CDR3 size: 14 residues. The CDR3 reads CASLRQGMNTEAFF. CDR3 sequence (DNA): TGTGCCAGTCTAAGACAGGGCATGAACACTGAAGCTTTCTTT.

This clone was recorded only once. The J gene is TRBJ2-2, the V gene TRBV11-2, with 8 bases aligning to TRBD2. Trimming took 5 bases from V and 6 from J; bases not matched to a gene: 11. Per germline, CDR1 SGHAT and CDR2 FQNNGV. The CDR3 contains 16 residues. CDR3 coding DNA: TGTGCCAGCAGCCCTTCGGGGGGGGCGCGTCCCGGGGAGCTGTTTTTT. The encoded protein is CASSPSGGARPGELFF.

The chain combines TRBV7-9 with TRBJ1-6, with 8 bases fitting TRBD1. V shed 1 base and J 7 bases; nucleotides not matched to a gene: 3. Germline V CDR1 and CDR2: SEHNR, FQNEAQ (reference sequence). CDR3 length equals 15 residues. DNA for the CDR3: TGTGCCAGCAGCTTAGGAGACAGGGGAAATTCACCCCTCCACTTT. It translates to CASSLGDRGNSPLHF. Variable domain in full (rest from reference TRBV7-9 and TRBJ1-6): DTGVSQNPRHKITKRGQNVTFRCDPISEHNRLYWYRQTLGQGPEFLTYFQNEAQLEKSRLLSDRFSAERPKGSFSTLEIQRTEQGDSAMYLCASSLGDRGNSPLHFGNGTRLTVT.

Details on this clone: The same CDR3 arises from other DNA sequences in this sample as well. V is TRBV7-2 and J is TRBJ2-3; 7 nucleotides align to TRBD1. Trimming removed 3 bases from V and 4 bases from J; junction bases left unmatched: 4. Germline CDR1 is SGHTA and CDR2 is FQGNSA. The CDR3 is 14 amino acids. The CDR3 sequence is CASSLGQGADTQYF. CDR3 DNA sequence: TGTGCCAGCAGCTTGGGGCAGGGGGCAGATACGCAGTATTTT.

The rearrangement joins TRBV5-4 to TRBJ1-1, with D tentatively TRBD1 (5 bases). The CDR3 consists of 15 residues. Trimming shortened V by 4 bases and J by 0 bases, and 13 bases separated the two germline ends. CDR1 is SGHNT, CDR2 YYREEE, per germline (reference sequence). The CDR3 DNA is TGTGCCAGCAGCCCCGGCGGGGGGGTGAACACTGAAGCTTTCTTT. This sequence encodes CASSPGGGVNTEAFF.

This sequence joins TRBV5-1 and TRBJ2-7; 8 bases map to TRBD1. This CDR3 spans 17 amino acids. Trimming at V came to 5 bases and at J to 5 bases, leaving 18 bases not matched to a gene. CDR1 and CDR2 from the germline V gene are SGHRS and YFSETQ. Written as DNA, the CDR3 is TGCGCCAGCAGATCAGCGTCCTACGGACAGGGTCTGGACGAGCAGTACTTC. Protein sequence: CASRSASYGQGLDEQYF.

The chain combines TRBV29-1 with TRBJ2-6; a weak D match, TRBD2 (5 bases). The germline CDR1 and CDR2 sequences are SQVTM and ANQGSEA. Deletions cut 4 bases from V and 0 bases from J, with 13 bases between. The CDR3 is 16 amino acids. The CDR3 loop reads CSVADWPLSGANVLTF. DNA for the CDR3: TGCAGCGTTGCGGACTGGCCCCTCTCTGGGGCCAACGTCCTGACTTTC.

The chain uses TRBV5-4 and TRBJ2-4, with TRBD1 matching over 8 bases. The germline V gene encodes CDR1 SGHNT and CDR2 YYREEE (reference sequence). This CDR3 is built from 13 residues. The junction had 5 bases not matched to a gene; V was cut back by 5 bases and J by 7 bases. In nucleotides, the CDR3 is TGTGCCAGCAGTTCCGACAGGGGTAACATTCAGTACTTC. Encoded protein: CASSSDRGNIQYF.

This chain links TRBV5-5 with TRBJ1-2, with D tentatively TRBD1 (6 bases). V was pared by 0 bases and J by 8 bases, with 17 bases between. Per the germline V gene, CDR1 is SGHKS and CDR2 is YYEKEE (reference sequence). The CDR3 is 15 amino acids. The CDR3, as DNA: TGTGCCAGCAGCTTGGCCACACAGGGCTATGGAGGCTACACCTTC. Encoded protein: CASSLATQGYGGYTF.

This chain uses TRBV2 with TRBJ2-7; D not certain. This CDR3 has 14 amino acids. Germline values: CDR1 SNHLY, CDR2 FYNNEI. Between the trimmed V and J ends, which lost 2 bases and 0 bases, there was a span of 8 bases. In DNA, the CDR3 is TGTGCCAGCAGTGAAATCCTGAGCTCCTACGAGCAGTACTTC. The encoded protein is CASSEILSSYEQYF.

This chain uses TRBV5-1 with TRBJ2-7; D may be TRBD2 (6 bases). V lost 0 bases, J lost 2 bases, and 9 bases lay in between. This CDR3 is 14 amino acids long. Germline V lookup: CDR1 SGHRS, CDR2 YFSETQ. The CDR3 reads CASSLEGRTYEQYF. CDR3 DNA: TGCGCCAGCAGCTTGGAGGGGAGGACCTACGAGCAGTACTTC.

The chain is built from TRBV4-3 and TRBJ2-1, with D perhaps matching TRBD2 (6 bases). The germline V gene encodes CDR1 LGHNA and CDR2 YSLEER. V shed 0 bases and J shed 0 bases, with 12 bases lying between them. The CDR3 is made up of 17 amino acids. This chain's CDR3 is CASSQETGGFSYNEQFF. In DNA, the CDR3 is TGCGCCAGCAGCCAAGAGACTGGGGGGTTCTCCTACAATGAGCAGTTCTTC.

V gene TRBV28 combines with J gene TRBJ1-2; D is undetermined. Germline lookup yields CDR1 MDHEN and CDR2 SYDVKM. This CDR3 comprises 15 residues. V lost 7 bases and J 0 bases, leaving 15 bases between the germline ends. This chain's CDR3 is CASTFLKTTNYGYTF. CDR3 nucleotides: TGTGCCAGCACCTTTTTGAAAACAACTAACTATGGCTACACCTTC.

In nucleotides, the CDR3 is TGTGCCAGCAGCCTAGGGTCAGTCCGTTACGAGCAGTACTTC. Its protein product is CASSLGSVRYEQYF. J is TRBJ2-7 and V is TRBV7-2, with D unclear. V lost 5 bases and J lost 4, with 15 bases in between. The CDR3 contains 14 residues. Germline assignment: CDR1 SGHTA and CDR2 FQGNSA.

V gene TRBV7-2 combines with J gene TRBJ1-4; 7 bases are shared with TRBD1. This CDR3 has 16 residues. CDR1 and CDR2 from the germline V gene are SGHTA and FQGNSA. V was clipped by 5 bases and J by 6 bases; unmatched bases: 12. The CDR3, as DNA: TGTGCCAGCAGCCCTCCGAGGGGGCGCAGGGATGAAAAACTGTTTTTT. Its translation: CASSPPRGRRDEKLFF.

The chain has TRBV29-1 and TRBJ2-1; TRBD2 matches at 8 bases. Per the germline V gene, CDR1 is SQVTM and CDR2 is ANQGSEA. The CDR3 has 19 residues. Trimming took 3 bases from V and 3 from J; bases not matched to a gene: 19. The DNA of the CDR3 is TGCAGCGTTGAGTCTATCCGACTAACGGGAGGGTTAGGCTACAATGAGCAGTTCTTC. Amino acid sequence: CSVESIRLTGGLGYNEQFF.

Written as DNA, the CDR3 is TGTGCCAGTAGACCGGGACAGCGGTATCAGCCCCAGCATTTT. It specifies CASRPGQRYQPQHF. This chain connects TRBV19 to TRBJ1-5; TRBD1 aligns across 7 bases. V lost 6 bases and J lost 5; bases outside the gene matches: 7. The germline gives CDR1 LNHDA, CDR2 SQIVND (reference sequence). This CDR3 comprises 14 residues. Looking up the rest from reference TRBV19 and TRBJ1-5 gives the full variable domain: DGGITQSPKYLFRKEGQNVTLSCEQNLNHDAMYWYRQDPGQGLRLIYYSQIVNDFQKGDIAEGYSVSREKKESFPLTVTSAQKNPTAFYLCASRPGQRYQPQHFGDGTRLSIL.

A single count supports this clone. The chain is built from TRBV1 and TRBJ2-5; TRBD2 is the table's D call and was not checked against the DNA. TRBV1 is a pseudogene segment. The CDR3 is 17 amino acids. The CDR3 reads CTSSPPQLAGGRETQYF. CDR3 in DNA: TGCACCAGCAGCCCTCCTCAACTAGCGGGGGGGCGTGAGACCCAGTACTTC.

This chain links TRBV27 with TRBJ2-7; the D is unclear. Deletions cut 6 bases from V and 2 bases from J, with 17 bases between. The CDR3 loop spans 15 amino acids. CDR1 and CDR2 (germline): MNHEY, SMNVEV (reference sequence). CDR3 nucleotide sequence: TGTGCCAGCAGCTTACAAGCCGATTCAACCTACGAGCAGTACTTC. Its protein product is CASSLQADSTYEQYF.

The rearrangement links TRBV2 to TRBJ2-3, with D perhaps matching TRBD1 (6 bases). The germline V gene encodes CDR1 SNHLY and CDR2 FYNNEI. This CDR3 is built from 15 residues. Trimming shortened V by 3 bases and J by 0 bases, and 10 bases separated the two germline ends. The CDR3: CASSDQGTSTDTQYF. Written as DNA, the CDR3 is TGTGCCAGCAGTGATCAGGGGACCAGCACAGATACGCAGTATTTT.

The V and J genes are TRBV4-2 and TRBJ2-1, with TRBD2 matching 9 bases. The germline V gene has CDR1 LGHNA and CDR2 YNFKEQ. The CDR3 length is 18 residues. J gave up 2 bases and V 5 bases, and 13 bases lay outside the gene matches. CDR3 sequence: CASSAEVSGSVAYNEQFF. CDR3 bases: TGTGCCAGCAGCGCAGAGGTTAGCGGGAGTGTGGCCTACAATGAGCAGTTCTTC.

V and J are TRBV5-1 and TRBJ1-2; D is uncertain. Trimming pared 7 bases from V and 7 bases from J, leaving 14 bases between. Germline lookup yields CDR1 SGHRS and CDR2 YFSETQ. This CDR3 is 12 amino acids long. CDR3 in DNA: TGCGCCAGCGGGTTAGCGGGAGGTGGCTACACCTTC. This gives the protein CASGLAGGGYTF. Full variable domain (missing parts from reference TRBV5-1 and TRBJ1-2): KAGVTQTPRYLIKTRGQQVTLSCSPISGHRSVSWYQQTPGQGLQFLFEYFSETQRNKGNFPGRFSGRQFSNSRSEMNVSTLELGDSALYLCASGLAGGGYTFGSGTRLTVV.